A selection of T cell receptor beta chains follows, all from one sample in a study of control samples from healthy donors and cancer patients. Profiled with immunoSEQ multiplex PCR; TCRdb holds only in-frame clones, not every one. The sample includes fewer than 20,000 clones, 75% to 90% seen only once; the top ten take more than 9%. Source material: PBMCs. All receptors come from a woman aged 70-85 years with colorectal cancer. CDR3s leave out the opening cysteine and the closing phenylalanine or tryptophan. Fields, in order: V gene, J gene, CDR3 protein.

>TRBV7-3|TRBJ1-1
ASSLTGDREAF
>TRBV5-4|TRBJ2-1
ASSSAGGIYNEQF
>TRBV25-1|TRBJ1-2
ASSELGSPYGYT
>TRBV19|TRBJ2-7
ASSQTGALHNYEQY
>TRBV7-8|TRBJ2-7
ASSFRRGGSSVEQY
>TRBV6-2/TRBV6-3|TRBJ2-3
ASSYGLLSGYTDTQY
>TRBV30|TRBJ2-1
AWSVPASREF
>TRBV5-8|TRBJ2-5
ASSLVEARGETQY
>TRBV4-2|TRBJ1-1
ASSQVGGGEAF
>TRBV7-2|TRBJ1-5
ASNDPLGPQH
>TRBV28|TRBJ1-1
ASSFEGNTEAF
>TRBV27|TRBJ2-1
ASSFFATGGSRNEQF
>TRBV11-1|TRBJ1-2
ASSLEGQPGEGYT
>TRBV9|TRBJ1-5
ASSALTDQPQH
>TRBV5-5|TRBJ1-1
ASSLAWGVTSNTEAF
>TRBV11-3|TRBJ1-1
ASSSEGGVQNTEAF
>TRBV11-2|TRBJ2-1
ASSLVGGSLGNEQF
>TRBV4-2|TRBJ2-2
ASSRPEAVRGTGELF
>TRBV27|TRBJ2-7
ASSSIGWGAWEQY
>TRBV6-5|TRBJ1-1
ASSYGQVNTEAF
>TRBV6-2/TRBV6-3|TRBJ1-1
ASSRHMSVSNTEAF
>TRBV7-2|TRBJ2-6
ASSFGRTSGANVLT
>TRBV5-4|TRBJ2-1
ASSLTSGFSYNEQF
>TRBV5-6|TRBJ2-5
ASSLTGTRQETQY
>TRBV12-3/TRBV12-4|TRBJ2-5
ASSLGWETQY
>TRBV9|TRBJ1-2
ASSVDPGQGGNYGYT
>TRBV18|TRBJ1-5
ASSLTGANQPQH
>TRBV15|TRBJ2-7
ATSRATGGHEQY
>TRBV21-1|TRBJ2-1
ASSKGVGGAWNEQF